The 21 T cell receptor beta chains in this list originate from one sample, sequenced in a study of early T cells in non-severe SARS-CoV-2 infection. TCRdb ran MiXCR on the 5' RACE reads and lists one entry per CDR3 protein. This table has roughly 32,000 distinct CDR3 sequences, roughly 5.7% appearing once. Sequencing input: whole blood. The receptors derive from an adult who was a healthcare worker with PCR-confirmed SARS-CoV-2 infection or an uninfected control (not recorded which).

The rearrangement links TRBV29-1 to TRBJ2-2; D remains unclear. V was shortened by 6 bases and J by 4 bases, with 12 bases between the two germline ends. Looked up from germline, CDR1 is SQVTM and CDR2 is ANQGSEA. The CDR3 runs to 13 residues. The CDR3 DNA sequence: TGCAGCGTCTTTGCGCCGGGCACCGGGGAGCTGTTTTTT. Protein sequence: CSVFAPGTGELFF.

This clonotype turned up a few times. The chain links TRBV13 to TRBJ2-3, with 8 bases lining up with TRBD2. Unmatched junction bases numbered 7, after V lost 0 bases and J lost 2 bases. Germline V gene lookup returns CDR1 PRHDT and CDR2 FYEKMQ (reference sequence). The CDR3 extends over 17 amino acids. CDR3 in amino acids: CASSLGHPGGTTDTQYF. The DNA for the CDR3 is TGTGCCAGCAGCTTAGGCCATCCGGGGGGGACCACAGATACGCAGTATTTT.

This clonotype appeared a few times. CDR3 sequence: CASNPTGSKNTEAFF. For the CDR3, the DNA is TGTGCCAGCAACCCGACAGGGTCCAAAAACACTGAAGCTTTCTTT. This chain links TRBV2 with TRBJ1-1; 7 bases match TRBD1. This CDR3 comprises 15 residues. V shed 7 bases and J 2 bases; nucleotides not matched to a gene: 10. In germline, CDR1 is SNHLY, CDR2 FYNNEI.

This clonotype has at least ten counts. This chain uses TRBV7-8 with TRBJ1-5; TRBD1 matches at 7 bases. The CDR3 has 14 amino acids. Germline CDR1 SGHVS, CDR2 FQNEAQ. V gave up 3 bases and J gave up 7 bases; unmatched junction bases: 6. This CDR3 is CASSFGTAPQPQHF. CDR3 in DNA: TGTGCCAGCAGCTTCGGGACAGCCCCGCAGCCCCAGCATTTT.

The V call is TRBV7-9, the J call TRBJ2-3; 14 positions match TRBD2. CDR1 is SEHNR, CDR2 FQNEAQ, per germline (reference sequence). After removal of 5 bases from V and 5 bases from J, the junction contained 9 bases not matched to a gene. The CDR3 loop spans 17 amino acids. DNA of the CDR3: TGTGCCAGCAGCCCCGGACTAGCGGGGGGCCGGGGAGATACGCAGTATTTT. This gives the protein CASSPGLAGGRGDTQYF.

This clonotype was seen only a few times. This chain uses TRBV21-1 with TRBJ1-2; whether TRBD1, the table's D call, matches the DNA was not checked. TRBV21-1 is labeled a pseudogene. CDR3 length: 16 amino acids. The CDR3 nucleotides read TGTGCCAGCAGCAAAGCTGGCAGGGGATTTAACTATGGCTACACCTTC. Its translation: CASSKAGRGFNYGYTF.

This clonotype appeared a few times. V is TRBV28 and J is TRBJ1-6; D ambiguous. Deletions cut 7 bases from V and 8 bases from J, with 12 bases between. This CDR3 comprises 13 residues. CDR1 MDHEN and CDR2 SYDVKM come from the germline V gene. The CDR3 loop reads CASNPSPYSPLHF. CDR3 nucleotides: TGTGCCAGCAATCCAAGCCCGTATTCACCCCTCCACTTT.

This clonotype was detected only a few times. The chain couples TRBV7-2 to TRBJ1-6; D gene unclear. The CDR3 is made up of 14 amino acids. Germline V gene sequence: CDR1 SGHTA, CDR2 FQGNSA. V dropped 2 bases and J dropped 6 bases, with 8 bases sitting between them. The CDR3 region is CASSLIQINSPLHF. In nucleotides, the CDR3 is TGTGCCAGCAGCTTAATACAAATTAATTCACCCCTCCACTTT.

This clonotype was picked up many times. The genes are TRBV2 and TRBJ2-5, with 10 bases aligning to TRBD2. The CDR3 sequence is 15 residues long. Germline CDR1 and CDR2: SNHLY and FYNNEI. Trimming at V came to 2 bases and at J to 6 bases, leaving 6 bases not matched to a gene. In nucleotides, the CDR3 is TGTGCCAGCAGTGAATCGGAACTAGCGGGGAAGACCCAGTACTTC. Amino acid sequence: CASSESELAGKTQYF.

The chain is built from TRBV28 and TRBJ2-1, with 9 positions matching TRBD1. CDR1 and CDR2 (germline): MDHEN, SYDVKM. This CDR3 has 15 residues. The V segment lost 5 bases and the J segment 6 bases; nucleotides outside the gene matches: 8. CDR3 sequence reads: CASSPPGTGINEQFF. The DNA for the CDR3 is TGTGCCAGCAGTCCCCCCGGGACAGGGATCAATGAGCAGTTCTTC.

In its sample, this clonotype was seen many times. CDR3 sequence (DNA): TGTGCCAGCAGCAGCGGGGTAAATGAGCAGTTCTTC. It codes for CASSSGVNEQFF. This chain links TRBV11-3 with TRBJ2-1; 7 bases match TRBD2. Germline V lookup: CDR1 SGHNT, CDR2 YENEEA. Trimming removed 5 bases from V and 7 bases from J; junction bases left unmatched: 2. The CDR3 has 12 amino acids. The full variable domain, with the rest looked up from reference TRBV11-3 and TRBJ2-1, is EAGVVQSPRYKIIEKKQPVAFWCNPISGHNTLYWYLQNLGQGPELLIRYENEEAVDDSQLPKDRFSAERLKGVDSTLKIQPAELGDSAVYLCASSSGVNEQFFGPGTRLTVL.

This clonotype was detected ten times or more. The chain combines TRBV11-2 with TRBJ2-5; 8 bases map to TRBD2. CDR3 length equals 16 residues. Per the germline V gene, CDR1 is SGHAT and CDR2 is FQNNGV. Unmatched junction bases numbered 13, after V lost 5 bases and J lost 5 bases. The CDR3 nucleotides read TGTGCCAGCAGCGCCATACCAGCGGGGGCCACGGAGACCCAGTACTTC. The encoded protein is CASSAIPAGATETQYF. Full variable domain (outside the CDR3, taken from reference TRBV11-2 and TRBJ2-5): EAGVAQSPRYKIIEKRQSVAFWCNPISGHATLYWYQQILGQGPKLLIQFQNNGVVDDSQLPKDRFSAERLKGVDSTLKIQPAKLEDSAVYLCASSAIPAGATETQYFGPGTRLLVL.

This sequence joins TRBV7-2 and TRBJ2-3, with D uncertain. The germline gives CDR1 SGHTA, CDR2 FQGNSA. The CDR3 length is 15 residues. V lost 3 bases to trimming and J lost 3 bases, with 13 bases between them. The CDR3, as DNA: TGTGCCAGCAGCTTCTACAGTGGTGATACAGATACGCAGTATTTT. It is translated as CASSFYSGDTDTQYF.

This clonotype has ten or more counts. The V gene is TRBV18, the J gene TRBJ2-3; 7 bases agree with TRBD1. The CDR3 length is 14 residues. Germline values: CDR1 KGHSH, CDR2 LQKENI. V shed 5 bases and J 5 bases; nucleotides not matched to a gene: 7. CDR3 DNA sequence: TGTGCCAGCTCAACCCGACAGGGCCGAGATACGCAGTATTTT. It translates to CASSTRQGRDTQYF.

This clonotype was observed many times. This chain connects TRBV20-1 to TRBJ1-2; no firm D call. CDR3 length: 8 residues. V lost 7 bases and J 5 bases, leaving 2 bases between the germline ends. Germline values: CDR1 DFQATT, CDR2 SNEGSKA (reference sequence). CDR3 in amino acids: CSGYGYTF. In nucleotides, the CDR3 is TGCAGTGGATATGGCTACACCTTC.

There are many counts of this clonotype. V usage is TRBV12-3 or TRBV12-4 and J usage is TRBJ2-2; 9 bases agree with TRBD1. CDR3 length equals 15 residues. After removal of 6 bases from V and 4 bases from J, the junction contained 6 bases not matched to a gene. This CDR3 is CASSRTGVVTGELFF. The DNA for the CDR3 is TGTGCCAGCAGCAGGACAGGGGTGGTCACCGGGGAGCTGTTTTTT.

The chain has TRBV20-1 and TRBJ2-3, with D perhaps being TRBD1 or TRBD2 (5 bases each). Germline CDR1 DFQATT, CDR2 SNEGSKA (reference sequence). Trimming stripped 0 bases from V and 6 bases from J, with 13 bases between. The CDR3 runs 14 residues. The CDR3: CSARERGSFDTQYF. The DNA of the CDR3 is TGCAGTGCTAGAGAGAGGGGCAGCTTTGATACGCAGTATTTT.

In its sample, this clonotype was seen many times. V usage is TRBV3-1 and J usage is TRBJ2-7, with 12 bases aligning to TRBD1. This CDR3 region has 16 residues. Per germline, CDR1 LGHDT and CDR2 YNNKEL (reference sequence). V gave up 4 bases and J gave up 6 bases; unmatched junction bases: 10. DNA for the CDR3: TGTGCCAGCAGCCGCCGGGGGGGACAGGGGGCCGGCGAGCAGTACTTC. This sequence encodes CASSRRGGQGAGEQYF.

Ten or more counts support this clonotype. V usage is TRBV10-3 and J usage is TRBJ1-4; 10 bases align to TRBD1. CDR3 length: 16 residues. CDR1 is ENHRY and CDR2 is SYGVKD in the germline V gene. Trimming cost V 6 bases and J 0 bases; bases outside gene matches: 4. The CDR3 DNA reads as TGTGCCATCAGACTGGGACAGGGGTCAACTAATGAAAAACTGTTTTTT. It is translated as CAIRLGQGSTNEKLFF.

This clonotype was recorded at least ten times. The chain couples TRBV29-1 to TRBJ1-2, with D possibly matching TRBD1 (5 bases). The V and J ends lost 4 bases and 8 bases respectively, with 20 bases between them. There are 14 residues in the CDR3. The germline V gene has CDR1 SQVTM and CDR2 ANQGSEA. CDR3 loop: CSVVLSTTGGGYTF. In DNA form, the CDR3 reads TGCAGCGTTGTTCTTTCGACCACAGGAGGGGGCTACACCTTC.

The chain combines TRBV28 with TRBJ2-3; D unclear. V lost 11 bases and J lost 2, with 11 bases in between. Germline V gives CDR1 MDHEN, CDR2 SYDVKM. The CDR3 has 12 amino acids. The CDR3 protein is CASAGITDTQYF. The CDR3, as DNA: TGTGCCTCCGCTGGGATCACAGATACGCAGTATTTT.